This is a list of T cell receptor beta chains from one sample in a study of blood T cells in healthy people across ages. From the 5' RACE reads, TCRdb called clonotypes with MiXCR, one entry per CDR3 protein. The sample consists of 1.5 million to 2 million distinct CDR3 sequences, 39% of them appearing once. The material sequenced was blood. Every receptor here comes from a human donor in good health. Both conserved end residues are part of each CDR3. D genes are given only for firm matches. Clone size appears in some rows only: once, few, many, or a class for an expanded clone.

cdr3_nt: TGTGCCAGCAGGAGGACACGAGCCTACGAGCAGTACTTC
cdr3_aa: CASRRTRAYEQYF
clone_size: .
j_call: TRBJ2-7
d_call: .
v_call: TRBV28

cdr3_nt: TGCGCCAGCAGCTTGGATCCAGGGGGGACCTACGAGCAGTACTTC
cdr3_aa: CASSLDPGGTYEQYF
clone_size: .
j_call: TRBJ2-7
d_call: .
v_call: TRBV5-1

cdr3_nt: TGTGCCAGCAGCCCCAATCCTGGGTTGGACGAAAAACTGTTTTTT
cdr3_aa: CASSPNPGLDEKLFF
clone_size: few
j_call: TRBJ1-4
d_call: .
v_call: TRBV7-2

cdr3_nt: TGTGCCAGCACCCTCGGAGGGGGCTCCCACTACGAGCAGTACTTC
cdr3_aa: CASTLGGGSHYEQYF
clone_size: few
j_call: TRBJ2-7
d_call: .
v_call: TRBV7-2

cdr3_nt: TGTGCCAGCAGCGTAGACCTAGGGGTATGTGAGCAGTTCTTC
cdr3_aa: CASSVDLGVCEQFF
clone_size: few
j_call: TRBJ2-1
d_call: .
v_call: TRBV9

cdr3_nt: TGTGCTAGTGGAGCGACAGCCAGGAATGAAAAACTGTTTTTT
cdr3_aa: CASGATARNEKLFF
clone_size: .
j_call: TRBJ1-4
d_call: .
v_call: TRBV12-5

cdr3_nt: TGTGCCAGCAGCCAAGGGGGCACGACTAACTATGGCTACACCTTC
cdr3_aa: CASSQGGTTNYGYTF
clone_size: .
j_call: TRBJ1-2
d_call: .
v_call: TRBV4-2

cdr3_nt: TGTGCCAGCAGCTTAGGTGCCTTAGCCAAAAACATTCAGTACTTC
cdr3_aa: CASSLGALAKNIQYF
clone_size: few
j_call: TRBJ2-4
d_call: .
v_call: TRBV7-2

cdr3_nt: TGCGCCAGCAGCCCCGACCCAGGGGTGCGGCAGCCCCAGCATTTT
cdr3_aa: CASSPDPGVRQPQHF
clone_size: .
j_call: TRBJ1-5
d_call: .
v_call: TRBV5-1

cdr3_nt: TGTGCCAGCACGAACACTGAAGCTTTCTTT
cdr3_aa: CASTNTEAFF
clone_size: .
j_call: TRBJ1-1
d_call: .
v_call: TRBV2

cdr3_nt: TGTGCCAGCAGTCCGGACAGGGGCTTCAACGAGCAGTACTTC
cdr3_aa: CASSPDRGFNEQYF
clone_size: few
j_call: TRBJ2-7
d_call: TRBD1
v_call: TRBV11-3

cdr3_nt: TGCGCCAGCACCCACGGAGGGGCGCTAACCGAAAACATTCAGTACTTC
cdr3_aa: CASTHGGALTENIQYF
clone_size: .
j_call: TRBJ2-4
d_call: .
v_call: TRBV5-1

cdr3_nt: TGCAGCGTTGAAGATCAGGGCAGCTACCATGGCTACACCTTC
cdr3_aa: CSVEDQGSYHGYTF
clone_size: .
j_call: TRBJ1-2
d_call: .
v_call: TRBV29-1

cdr3_nt: TGCAGTGCTTCCCTTGGACGGGATAACTACGAGCAGTACTTC
cdr3_aa: CSASLGRDNYEQYF
clone_size: few
j_call: TRBJ2-7
d_call: .
v_call: TRBV20-1

cdr3_nt: TGTGCCAGCAGTTCAACGGGGGCTCCTAATGAAAAACTGTTTTTT
cdr3_aa: CASSSTGAPNEKLFF
clone_size: .
j_call: TRBJ1-4
d_call: .
v_call: TRBV12-3/TRBV12-4

cdr3_nt: TGTGCCAGCAACTTAAATACAGCCGGGGGAGGCTACACCTTC
cdr3_aa: CASNLNTAGGGYTF
clone_size: .
j_call: TRBJ1-2
d_call: .
v_call: TRBV7-9

cdr3_nt: TGTGCCACCCAAGGGGCCCCGATGAACACTGAAGCTTTCTTT
cdr3_aa: CATQGAPMNTEAFF
clone_size: .
j_call: TRBJ1-1
d_call: .
v_call: TRBV6-5

cdr3_nt: TGTGCCATCAGTGTAGAGGAGGGAGCTACCTACGAGCAGTACTTC
cdr3_aa: CAISVEEGATYEQYF
clone_size: few
j_call: TRBJ2-7
d_call: .
v_call: TRBV10-3

cdr3_nt: TGTGCCAGCAGTTACCTCAGTAGCAATCAGCCCCAGCATTTT
cdr3_aa: CASSYLSSNQPQHF
clone_size: .
j_call: TRBJ1-5
d_call: .
v_call: TRBV6-2/TRBV6-3

cdr3_nt: TGTGCCAGCAGCGTAGAGGGGATTGACACAGATACGCAGTATTTT
cdr3_aa: CASSVEGIDTDTQYF
clone_size: .
j_call: TRBJ2-3
d_call: .
v_call: TRBV9

cdr3_nt: TGTGCCAGCAGTTACTCAGATAGGGGGTATGAAAAACTGTTTTTT
cdr3_aa: CASSYSDRGYEKLFF
clone_size: .
j_call: TRBJ1-4
d_call: .
v_call: TRBV6-5

cdr3_nt: TGTGCCATCAGTGGTGGGGGGGGCTCCTACAATGAGCAGTTCTTC
cdr3_aa: CAISGGGGSYNEQFF
clone_size: few
j_call: TRBJ2-1
d_call: TRBD2
v_call: TRBV10-3

cdr3_nt: TGTGCCAGCAGCTTAGGCCCCGACAGGGAGTACGTGAACTACAATGAGCAGTTCTTC
cdr3_aa: CASSLGPDREYVNYNEQFF
clone_size: .
j_call: TRBJ2-1
d_call: TRBD1
v_call: TRBV13

cdr3_nt: TGTGCCAGCAGTGAAGTAGGAGTCTCCTACGAGCAGTACTTC
cdr3_aa: CASSEVGVSYEQYF
clone_size: .
j_call: TRBJ2-7
d_call: .
v_call: TRBV6-1

cdr3_nt: TGTGCCAGCAGCGACCATAGGGGGGGCGAGCAGTACTTC
cdr3_aa: CASSDHRGGEQYF
clone_size: .
j_call: TRBJ2-7
d_call: .
v_call: TRBV21-1

cdr3_nt: TGTGCCTGGACCCCAGGGGGCGGTCAGCCCCAGCATTTT
cdr3_aa: CAWTPGGGQPQHF
clone_size: once
j_call: TRBJ1-5
d_call: TRBD1
v_call: TRBV30

cdr3_nt: TGCAGCGTGAAGGGCAGACAGGGAGCTAACTATGGCTACACCTTC
cdr3_aa: CSVKGRQGANYGYTF
clone_size: .
j_call: TRBJ1-2
d_call: TRBD1
v_call: TRBV29-1

cdr3_nt: TGTGCCAGCAGCTTAGGTGTCTTGGGGAGGGAGACCCAGTACTTC
cdr3_aa: CASSLGVLGRETQYF
clone_size: .
j_call: TRBJ2-5
d_call: .
v_call: TRBV7-2

cdr3_nt: TGTGCCAGCAGTGAAGACAGGGGGAATGAGCAGTTCTTC
cdr3_aa: CASSEDRGNEQFF
clone_size: .
j_call: TRBJ2-1
d_call: TRBD1
v_call: TRBV2

cdr3_nt: TGCAGTGCTAGAGATCTTGAAGACAGGGGGGAACTCTATGGCTACACCTTC
cdr3_aa: CSARDLEDRGELYGYTF
clone_size: few
j_call: TRBJ1-2
d_call: TRBD1
v_call: TRBV20-1

cdr3_nt: TGCAGCGTTGACCCACTAGCGGGGGCAGGGGAGACCCAGTACTTC
cdr3_aa: CSVDPLAGAGETQYF
clone_size: few
j_call: TRBJ2-5
d_call: TRBD2
v_call: TRBV29-1

cdr3_nt: TGCGCCAGCAGCCAAGACCGGGGGAGTGGGGGACGCGATACGCAGTATTTT
cdr3_aa: CASSQDRGSGGRDTQYF
clone_size: .
j_call: TRBJ2-3
d_call: .
v_call: TRBV4-1

cdr3_nt: TGTGCCAGTAGTATAGGTTCCAGACAAGAGACCCAGTACTTC
cdr3_aa: CASSIGSRQETQYF
clone_size: .
j_call: TRBJ2-5
d_call: .
v_call: TRBV19

cdr3_nt: TGTGCCAGTAGTTACTTGATGGGGTACGAGCAGTACTTC
cdr3_aa: CASSYLMGYEQYF
clone_size: .
j_call: TRBJ2-7
d_call: .
v_call: TRBV6-5

cdr3_nt: TGTGCCAGCAGTTTTGGGACAGGGGTTGAAAAACTGTTTTTT
cdr3_aa: CASSFGTGVEKLFF
clone_size: .
j_call: TRBJ1-4
d_call: TRBD1
v_call: TRBV12-3/TRBV12-4

cdr3_nt: TGCAGTGCAGAAGCGGGGGAGATGAACGAGCAGTACTTC
cdr3_aa: CSAEAGEMNEQYF
clone_size: few
j_call: TRBJ2-7
d_call: TRBD2
v_call: TRBV20-1

cdr3_nt: TGCAGTGCTAGCAAGTTCACTGAAGCTTTCTTT
cdr3_aa: CSASKFTEAFF
clone_size: few
j_call: TRBJ1-1
d_call: .
v_call: TRBV20-1

cdr3_nt: TGCGCCAGCAGGTTAGGGGGGGACTCCTTCACAGATACGCAGTATTTT
cdr3_aa: CASRLGGDSFTDTQYF
clone_size: few
j_call: TRBJ2-3
d_call: .
v_call: TRBV5-1

cdr3_nt: TGCAGTGCTAGCCCCCCGGGGCGAAGAGACTATGGCTACACCTTC
cdr3_aa: CSASPPGRRDYGYTF
clone_size: .
j_call: TRBJ1-2
d_call: .
v_call: TRBV20-1